This T cell receptor (beta chain) appears in the sequencing data of a study of T cell changes during pregnancy in multiple sclerosis. The protocol was immunoSEQ multiplex PCR, while the TCRdb copy is restricted to in-frame clones and leaves out a portion. This sample has approximately 90,000 clones, with approximately 90% found just once. CDR3 length equals 13 residues. Trimming left V 2 bases short and J 6 bases short, with 9 bases between. Germline values: CDR1 SEHNR, CDR2 FQNEAQ (reference sequence). The chain carries TRBV7-9 and TRBJ2-3; D remains unclear. Sample: peripheral blood, taken before pregnancy. The source of this sequence is a female donor with multiple sclerosis, enrolled in a pregnancy study. The CDR3, as DNA: TGTGCCAGCAGCTTACAAACCGGGGATACGCAGTATTTT. Protein sequence: CASSLQTGDTQYF.